Below, 13 T cell receptor beta chains from the same sample are listed, as sequenced in a study of identical twins. TCRdb reanalysed the 5' RACE reads using MiXCR and keeps one entry per CDR3 protein. The data contain 700,000 to 950,000 distinct CDR3 sequences, around 12% of them singletons. In addition, the sample was reused for a study of yellow fever vaccine responses in identical twins.

Sequences were obtained from PBMCs. The origin of the receptors is a woman between 18 and 29 years old in good health.

In DNA, the CDR3 is TGTGCCAGCAGTGAAATTGTCTTCAATAGCAATCAGCCCCAGCATTTT. Residues: CASSEIVFNSNQPQHF. The J gene is TRBJ1-5, the V gene TRBV6-1; D call uncertain. Germline lookup yields CDR1 MNHNS and CDR2 SASEGT. This CDR3 has 16 residues. The germline V and J ends were trimmed by 2 bases and 0 bases, with 11 bases remaining between them.

This clonotype was seen only a few times. J is TRBJ2-1 and V is TRBV5-1, with TRBD1 matching 10 bases. CDR3 length equals 18 residues. V gave up 1 base and J gave up 6 bases; unmatched junction bases: 13. Germline V gene sequence: CDR1 SGHRS, CDR2 YFSETQ. The CDR3 reads CASSLLGGWDRGGNEQFF. Here the CDR3 DNA reads TGCGCCAGCAGCTTGTTAGGAGGTTGGGACAGGGGAGGCAATGAGCAGTTCTTC.

This clonotype was picked up a small number of times. This chain uses TRBV11-3 with TRBJ2-1; 10 positions match TRBD2. Germline assignment: CDR1 SGHNT and CDR2 YENEEA. The CDR3 sequence is 16 residues long. Germline trimming cut 5 bases from V and 7 bases from J; bases unmatched to any gene: 11. CDR3 bases: TGTGCCAGCAGCCCCCCTCTAGCGGGAGCTCGGAATGAGCAGTTCTTC. This translates into CASSPPLAGARNEQFF.

This clonotype was seen only a few times. The rearrangement joins TRBV5-1 to TRBJ2-3; the D gene is possibly TRBD2 (5 bases). The CDR3 extends over 14 amino acids. Trimming removed 0 bases from V and 4 bases from J, with 9 bases in between. CDR1 is SGHRS and CDR2 is YFSETQ in the germline V gene. CDR3 DNA: TGCGCCAGCAGCTTGGGGCGGGTACCAGATACGCAGTATTTT. Its protein is CASSLGRVPDTQYF. The full variable domain, completed using reference TRBV5-1 and TRBJ2-3, is KAGVTQTPRYLIKTRGQQVTLSCSPISGHRSVSWYQQTPGQGLQFLFEYFSETQRNKGNFPGRFSGRQFSNSRSEMNVSTLELGDSALYLCASSLGRVPDTQYFGPGTRLTVL.

This clonotype was detected a few times. This sequence joins TRBV12-3 or TRBV12-4 and TRBJ1-2, with 11 nucleotides matching TRBD1. The CDR3 totals 16 residues. Germline trimming cut 5 bases from V and 4 bases from J; bases unmatched to any gene: 9. The CDR3 sequence is CASSLTGTGGIYGYTF. CDR3 DNA: TGTGCCAGCAGTCTTACCGGGACAGGGGGTATCTATGGCTACACCTTC.

This clonotype was detected many times. The chain is built from TRBV20-1 and TRBJ2-1; 8 bases are a match to TRBD2. CDR1 and CDR2 from the germline V gene are DFQATT and SNEGSKA (reference sequence). This CDR3 has 14 amino acids. The CDR3 DNA reads TGCAGCACGGGCCCTAGCGGGTCCTACAATGAGCAGTTCTTC. Protein sequence: CSTGPSGSYNEQFF.

This clonotype was observed a handful of times. This sequence joins TRBV5-6 and TRBJ2-1, with 8 bases aligning to TRBD1. CDR3 length: 12 amino acids. V was pared by 4 bases and J by 12 bases, with 6 bases of the junction left unmatched. Germline values: CDR1 SGHDT, CDR2 YYEEEE. Here the CDR3 reads CASSPDRVGQFF. In nucleotides, the CDR3 is TGTGCCAGCAGCCCGGACAGGGTAGGGCAGTTCTTC.

There are many counts of this clonotype. The gene calls are TRBV6-6 and TRBJ1-3; TRBD1 matches 7 bases. CDR1 is MNHNY and CDR2 is SVGAGI in the germline V gene (reference sequence). V lost 10 bases, J lost 2 bases, and 2 bases stayed unmatched. This CDR3 comprises 12 residues. The CDR3 bases are TGTGCCACCCAGGGGGCTGGAAACACCATATATTTT. Protein product: CATQGAGNTIYF.

The sample holds a few counts of this clonotype. The CDR3: CASSTGQLYGYTF. The CDR3 DNA reads as TGTGCCAGTAGTACTGGACAGCTCTATGGCTACACCTTC. The J gene is TRBJ1-2, the V gene TRBV19, with a weak D call TRBD1 (6 bases). The V gene's germline CDR1 is LNHDA and CDR2 SQIVND (reference sequence). Deletions cut 4 bases from V and 4 bases from J, with 10 bases between. This CDR3 region has 13 residues.

The rearrangement uses TRBV12-3 or TRBV12-4 and TRBJ2-3, with D perhaps matching TRBD2 (6 bases). The V and J ends lost 5 bases and 0 bases respectively, with 15 bases between them. This CDR3 contains 16 residues. In nucleotides, the CDR3 is TGTGCCAGCAGTGCCCGGGGCGGGACTAGCACAGATACGCAGTATTTT. Protein product: CASSARGGTSTDTQYF.

This clonotype was recorded a few times. In DNA, the CDR3 is TGTGCCAGCAGCGTAGGTTCCGTTAGCGCCGGGGAGCTGTTTTTT. Translating gives CASSVGSVSAGELFF. The chain is built from TRBV9 and TRBJ2-2; D may be TRBD2 (5 bases). Trimming pared 0 bases from V and 6 bases from J, leaving 12 bases between. CDR1 is SGDLS and CDR2 is YYNGEE in the germline V gene. The CDR3 runs to 15 residues. Drawing the rest from reference TRBV9 and TRBJ2-2, the complete variable domain is DSGVTQTPKHLITATGQRVTLRCSPRSGDLSVYWYQQSLDQGLQFLIQYYNGEERAKGNILERFSAQQFPDLHSELNLSSLELGDSALYFCASSVGSVSAGELFFGEGSRLTVL.

This clonotype was seen just once. The genes are TRBV6-1 and TRBJ2-7, with a possible D match to TRBD2 (6 bases). V was cut by 4 bases and J by 3 bases, with 16 bases left in between. The CDR3 has 15 amino acids. Per the germline V gene, CDR1 is MNHNS and CDR2 is SASEGT. The CDR3 DNA reads TGTGCCAGCAGTGGAGATAGCGGTGGGTTCTACGAGCAGTACTTC. Its protein product is CASSGDSGGFYEQYF.

This clonotype has just a few counts. The chain employs TRBV10-3 and TRBJ2-3, with 12 positions matching TRBD1. V was pared by 1 base and J by 7 bases, with 6 bases of the junction left unmatched. The CDR3 extends over 16 amino acids. Germline-derived CDR1 and CDR2 are ENHRY and SYGVKD. DNA of the CDR3: TGTGCCATCAGTGAGTTCTCGGGACAGGGGGCGAATACGCAGTATTTT. Translating it yields CAISEFSGQGANTQYF.